Below, 9 T cell receptor beta chains from the same sample are listed, as sequenced in a study of identical twins. In TCRdb, the 5' RACE reads were re-called with MiXCR into one record per CDR3 protein. The table shows hundreds of thousands of distinct CDR3 sequences, with roughly 7.5% occurring only once. The data were also submitted as part of a second study, on yellow fever vaccine responses in identical twins.

What was sequenced was memory (CD45RO+) T cells sorted from blood. These receptors all come from a young woman in good health.

This clonotype was counted at least ten times. The V gene is TRBV14, the J gene TRBJ2-7; a weak D match, TRBD2 (6 bases). The ends were cut back, 1 base at V and 9 bases at J, with 13 bases in the middle. Germline V gene lookup returns CDR1 SGHDN and CDR2 FVKESK. The CDR3 sequence is 13 residues long. The CDR3 DNA reads TGTGCCAGCAGCCAAGGGACTACAAGAACGCAGTACTTC. Protein sequence: CASSQGTTRTQYF.

This clonotype was recorded at least ten times. The genes are TRBV7-6 and TRBJ2-5; D remains unclear. Germline V gene lookup returns CDR1 SGHVS and CDR2 FNYEAQ. V lost 4 bases to trimming and J lost 1 base, with 10 bases between them. The CDR3 extends over 14 amino acids. For the CDR3, the DNA is TGTGCCAGCAGCTCCCAAAAGATCCAAGAGACCCAGTACTTC. It encodes CASSSQKIQETQYF.

This clonotype was seen ten or more times. The chain is built from TRBV11-2 and TRBJ2-2, with 14 positions matching TRBD2. V was clipped by 5 bases and J by 5 bases; unmatched bases: 13. Germline V CDR1 and CDR2: SGHAT, FQNNGV. The CDR3 runs 19 residues. The CDR3 DNA is TGTGCCAGCAGCCTAACTATTGGGACTAGCGGGAGTTTGACCGGGGAGCTGTTTTTT. Translation: CASSLTIGTSGSLTGELFF.

At least ten counts were recorded for this clonotype. The chain employs TRBV28 and TRBJ2-1; D might be TRBD1 (5 bases). V lost 3 bases, J lost 9 bases, and 12 bases lay in between. The CDR3 spans 13 residues. Germline V CDR1 and CDR2: MDHEN, SYDVKM. CDR3 region: CASSLNRLSEQFF. The CDR3 DNA reads TGTGCCAGCAGTTTGAACAGGTTAAGTGAGCAGTTCTTC. Complete variable domain (other parts from reference TRBV28 and TRBJ2-1): DVKVTQSSRYLVKRTGEKVFLECVQDMDHENMFWYRQDPGLGLRLIYFSYDVKMKEKGDIPEGYSVSREKKERFSLILESASTNQTSMYLCASSLNRLSEQFFGPGTRLTVL.

This clonotype was counted many times. The chain employs TRBV10-3 and TRBJ2-3; D remains unclear. Trimming removed 0 bases from V and 2 bases from J, with 12 bases in between. Germline assignment: CDR1 ENHRY and CDR2 SYGVKD. The CDR3 sequence is 16 residues long. CDR3 sequence reads: CAISESSEGDTDTQYF. The CDR3 region has the DNA TGTGCCATCAGTGAGTCCAGTGAAGGTGACACAGATACGCAGTATTTT.

V gene TRBV3-1 combines with J gene TRBJ2-7; 9 bases fit TRBD1. V gave up 3 bases and J gave up 2 bases; unmatched junction bases: 5. The CDR3 contains 15 residues. The germline V gene has CDR1 LGHDT and CDR2 YNNKEL (reference sequence). In nucleotides, the CDR3 is TGTGCCAGCAGCCAGGACAGGGGCGCACCCTACGAGCAGTACTTC. As protein: CASSQDRGAPYEQYF.

This clonotype came up a few times. The genes are TRBV10-3 and TRBJ2-3; 16 bases are shared with TRBD2. CDR1 ENHRY and CDR2 SYGVKD come from the germline V gene. Germline trimming cut 5 bases from V and 0 bases from J; bases unmatched to any gene: 5. The CDR3 contains 18 residues. This CDR3 reads CAISLKGLAGGSTDTQYF. The CDR3 bases are TGTGCCATCAGTTTAAAGGGACTAGCGGGGGGGAGCACAGATACGCAGTATTTT.

In this sample, this clonotype turned up many times. The chain recombines TRBV5-6 with TRBJ2-7, with 8 bases lining up with TRBD1. V shed 4 bases and J 3 bases; nucleotides not matched to a gene: 9. CDR1 is SGHDT, CDR2 YYEEEE, per germline. This CDR3 contains 15 residues. The CDR3 region is CASSPTPGQDYEQYF. CDR3 DNA: TGTGCCAGCAGCCCCACTCCGGGACAGGACTACGAGCAGTACTTC.

This clonotype appeared a few times. CDR3 loop: CASSSNPAASSYNEQFF. The DNA of the CDR3 is TGTGCCAGCAGCTCCAACCCGGCGGCGAGCTCCTACAATGAGCAGTTCTTC. The chain couples TRBV7-8 to TRBJ2-1; D not resolved. This CDR3 comprises 17 residues. The germline V gene encodes CDR1 SGHVS and CDR2 FQNEAQ. V lost 4 bases to trimming and J lost 0 bases, with 16 bases between them.